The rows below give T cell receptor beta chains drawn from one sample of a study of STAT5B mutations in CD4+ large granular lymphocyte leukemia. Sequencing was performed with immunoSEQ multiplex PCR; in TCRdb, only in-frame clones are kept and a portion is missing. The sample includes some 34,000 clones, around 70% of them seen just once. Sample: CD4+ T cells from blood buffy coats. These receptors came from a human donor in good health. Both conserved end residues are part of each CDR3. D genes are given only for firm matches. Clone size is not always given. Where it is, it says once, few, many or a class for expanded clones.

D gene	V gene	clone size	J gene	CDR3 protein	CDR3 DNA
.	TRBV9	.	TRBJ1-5	CASSSGRSNQPQHF	TGTGCCAGCAGCTCTGGCAGATCGAATCAGCCCCAGCATTTT
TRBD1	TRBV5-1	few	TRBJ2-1	CASSSGQTSYNEQFF	TGCGCCAGCAGCTCGGGACAGACATCCTACAATGAGCAGTTCTTC
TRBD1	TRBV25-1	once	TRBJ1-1	CASSKSTGVTPEAFF	TGTGCCAGCAGTAAATCCACAGGGGTAACGCCTGAAGCTTTCTTT
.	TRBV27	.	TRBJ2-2	CASSFDRNTGELFF	TGTGCCAGCAGTTTCGACAGGAACACCGGGGAGCTGTTTTTT
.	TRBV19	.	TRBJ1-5	CASSMQGVGQPQHF	TGTGCCAGTAGTATGCAGGGAGTAGGCCAGCCCCAGCATTTT
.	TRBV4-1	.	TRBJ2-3	CASSQDRGDTDTQYF	TGCGCCAGCAGCCAAGACAGGGGAGACACAGATACGCAGTATTTT
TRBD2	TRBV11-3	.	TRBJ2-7	CASSPVPGPLAGGRYEQYF	TGTGCCAGCAGCCCGGTACCGGGACCCTTAGCGGGAGGGCGGTACGAGCAGTACTTC
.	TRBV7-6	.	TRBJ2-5	CASSGPGSQETQYF	TGTGCCAGCAGCGGGCCGGGGTCCCAAGAGACCCAGTACTTC
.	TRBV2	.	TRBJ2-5	CASSDELSHVGTQYF	TGTGCCAGCAGTGATGAACTTTCCCACGTTGGGACCCAGTACTTC
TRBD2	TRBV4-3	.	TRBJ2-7	CASSQESLRGGLAGASYEQYF	TGCGCCAGCAGCCAAGAATCCCTAAGAGGGGGACTAGCGGGGGCATCTTACGAGCAGTACTTC
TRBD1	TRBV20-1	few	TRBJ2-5	CSATGGETQYF	TGCAGTGCTACAGGGGGCGAGACCCAGTACTTC
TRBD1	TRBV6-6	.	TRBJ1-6	CASSYSDRGSGTLHF	TGTGCCAGCAGTTACTCGGACAGGGGATCCGGAACCCTCCACTTT
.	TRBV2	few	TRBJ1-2	CASSEVGAGTGGYTF	TGTGCCAGCAGTGAAGTAGGGGCAGGAACGGGTGGCTACACCTTC